The 31 T cell receptor beta chains below all came from one sample that was sequenced in a study of blood T cell repertoires in COVID-19. Some clones are missing from TCRdb's copy, which holds only in-frame ones; the method was immunoSEQ multiplex PCR. The table has approximately 140,000 clones, about 81% seen once; the top ten hold around 2.4%. Input material: PBMCs or T cells enriched from blood (not recorded which). These receptors were collected from a man aged 35 to 55 with acute COVID-19.

This clone was detected many times. V gene TRBV18 combines with J gene TRBJ2-2; D is perhaps TRBD1 (5 bases). The CDR3 spans 13 residues. V was shortened by 2 bases and J by 6 bases, with 7 bases between the two germline ends. Germline loops: CDR1 KGHSH, CDR2 LQKENI. CDR3 region: CASSPTTAGELFF. For the CDR3, the DNA is TGTGCCAGCTCACCAACGACAGCCGGGGAGCTGTTTTTT.

The chain combines TRBV7-9 with TRBJ1-1, with D unresolved. Trimming removed 4 bases from V and 1 base from J, with 7 bases in between. The V gene's germline CDR1 is SEHNR and CDR2 FQNEAQ (reference sequence). This CDR3 has 13 amino acids. CDR3 in DNA: TGTGCCAGCAGCTCCGGGGAGAACACTGAAGCTTTCTTT. Protein sequence: CASSSGENTEAFF.

The chain uses TRBV19 and TRBJ1-6; 7 bases match TRBD1. The V gene's germline CDR1 is LNHDA and CDR2 SQIVND (reference sequence). The CDR3 loop spans 15 amino acids. Trimming at V came to 3 bases and at J to 6 bases, leaving 5 bases not matched to a gene. The CDR3 loop reads CASSMATGVNSPLHF. The CDR3, as DNA: TGTGCCAGTAGTATGGCTACAGGGGTTAATTCACCCCTCCACTTT.

J is TRBJ2-3 and V is TRBV28; D gene uncertain. Between the trimmed V and J ends, which lost 5 bases and 2 bases, there was a span of 5 bases. Germline V CDR1 and CDR2: MDHEN, SYDVKM. The CDR3 contains 12 residues. The CDR3 region has the DNA TGTGCCAGCAGTGGCTTCACAGATACGCAGTATTTT. This translates into CASSGFTDTQYF.

The V and J genes are TRBV19 and TRBJ1-1, with D maybe TRBD1 (6 bases). In germline, CDR1 is LNHDA, CDR2 SQIVND (reference sequence). V lost 9 bases, J lost 1 base, and 24 bases lay in between. CDR3 length: 17 residues. CDR3 region: CASTLARDTRRNTEAFF. The CDR3 DNA follows: TGTGCCAGCACCCTTGCCCGGGACACGCGAAGGAACACTGAAGCTTTCTTT.

A word on this clone: This same CDR3 is encoded by further DNA sequences in the sample. The rearrangement links TRBV30 to TRBJ2-5; D is possibly TRBD2 (6 bases). The CDR3 contains 13 residues. The V gene's germline CDR1 is GTSNPN and CDR2 SVGIG (reference sequence). Trimming pared 2 bases from V and 1 base from J, leaving 8 bases between. The CDR3 is CAWSRDSQETQYF. Here the CDR3 DNA reads TGTGCCTGGAGTCGGGACTCCCAAGAGACCCAGTACTTC.

The V and J genes are TRBV21-1 and TRBJ1-5; TRBD1 is taken as the D call from the table, unchecked against the DNA. TRBV21-1 is described as a pseudogene. The CDR3 contains 15 residues. CDR3: CASSKKSEGVQPQHF. The CDR3 nucleotides read TGTGCCAGCAGCAAGAAGAGCGAGGGGGTTCAGCCCCAGCATTTT.

The chain combines TRBV3-1 (or the pseudogene TRBV3-2) with TRBJ2-1; 9 bases fit TRBD2. Germline CDR1 LGHDT, CDR2 YNNKEL (reference sequence). This CDR3 contains 13 residues. V lost 4 bases to trimming and J lost 10 bases; unmatched junction nucleotides: 5. The CDR3 sequence: CASSRRGGEEQFF. CDR3 bases: TGTGCCAGCAGCCGGCGGGGGGGAGAAGAGCAGTTCTTC.

The chain couples TRBV5-1 to TRBJ1-2; TRBD1 is a possible D gene (5 bases). This CDR3 contains 14 residues. CDR1 and CDR2 (germline): SGHRS, YFSETQ. Trimming shortened V by 0 bases and J by 5 bases, and 11 bases separated the two germline ends. CDR3 residues: CASSLAVDSYGYTF. Here the CDR3 DNA reads TGCGCCAGCAGCTTGGCCGTCGACAGTTATGGCTACACCTTC.

This clone was recorded once. V is TRBV30 and J is TRBJ2-2; the match to TRBD1 covers 12 bases. Germline loops: CDR1 GTSNPN, CDR2 SVGIG (reference sequence). The length of the CDR3 is 15 residues. With 7 bases clipped from V and 7 bases from J, the junction kept 10 bases outside the gene matches. DNA for the CDR3: TGTGCCTACCCGGGACAGGGGGCGCCGAGCGGGGAGCTGTTTTTT. Residues: CAYPGQGAPSGELFF.

This sequence joins TRBV2 and TRBJ1-5; TRBD1 matches at 7 bases. The V and J ends lost 4 bases and 5 bases, in that order; junction bases with no gene match: 14. Germline CDR1 is SNHLY and CDR2 is FYNNEI. The CDR3 is made up of 17 amino acids. DNA of the CDR3: TGTGCCAGCAGTGTTTTTTGGTATGGGCAGGGGGATCAGCCCCAGCATTTT. Protein sequence: CASSVFWYGQGDQPQHF.

This sequence joins TRBV14 and TRBJ2-6, with a tentative D call TRBD2 (6 bases). This CDR3 has 17 amino acids. CDR1 SGHDN and CDR2 FVKESK come from the germline V gene. V gave up 1 base and J gave up 8 bases, with 18 bases separating them. The CDR3 DNA is TGTGCCAGCAGCCAAGCGCGGCGGCAGCGGGTGCCCAACGTCCTGACTTTC. It is translated as CASSQARRQRVPNVLTF.

V is TRBV10-3 and J is TRBJ1-1, with 9 positions matching TRBD1. From germline, CDR1 is ENHRY and CDR2 SYGVKD. V dropped 9 bases and J dropped 0; count of bases not matched to a gene: 5. The CDR3 runs to 14 residues. As DNA, the CDR3 is TGTGCCATGGCCGGGACAGGGTTGAACACTGAAGCTTTCTTT. Its translation: CAMAGTGLNTEAFF.

This chain joins TRBV6-5 and TRBJ1-1; D call uncertain. Looked up from germline, CDR1 is MNHEY and CDR2 is SVGAGI. CDR3 length: 12 amino acids. V was clipped by 2 bases and J by 9 bases, with 10 bases between them. The CDR3 loop reads CASSYGGRQAFF. The CDR3 DNA is TGTGCCAGCAGTTACGGCGGCCGGCAAGCTTTCTTT.

This chain links TRBV27 with TRBJ2-5; D is possibly TRBD1 (6 bases). The CDR3 contains 18 residues. Trimming took off 0 bases at V and 0 bases at J, with 17 bases between the two ends. Germline CDR1 reads MNHEY; CDR2 reads SMNVEV (reference sequence). The CDR3 DNA reads as TGTGCCAGCAGTTTATCGGCTCTTCCCTCAGGGGACCAAGAGACCCAGTACTTC. This sequence encodes CASSLSALPSGDQETQYF.

The J gene is TRBJ2-7, the V gene TRBV7-2; 12 bases align to TRBD1. The CDR3 has 15 amino acids. Germline V gene lookup returns CDR1 SGHTA and CDR2 FQGNSA. V lost 3 bases to trimming and J lost 5 bases; unmatched junction nucleotides: 5. CDR3: CASSLQGQGADEQYF. In nucleotides, the CDR3 is TGTGCCAGCAGCTTGCAGGGACAGGGGGCGGACGAGCAGTACTTC.

The chain joins TRBV5-1 to TRBJ2-1, with a possible D match to TRBD2 (6 bases). Trimming stripped 5 bases from V and 6 bases from J, with 15 bases between. The CDR3 contains 14 residues. Germline CDR1 and CDR2: SGHRS and YFSETQ. CDR3 in DNA: TGCGCCAGCAGGGAATGGGGACTGCGCAATGAGCAGTTCTTC. Its translation is CASREWGLRNEQFF.

In DNA, the CDR3 is TGTGCCAGTAGTTTCCGGACAGGGGTAAGGAATTCACCCCTCCACTTT. Translation: CASSFRTGVRNSPLHF. The chain uses TRBV19 and TRBJ1-6; 9 bases fit TRBD1. This CDR3 region has 16 residues. The ends lost 5 bases at V and 7 bases at J; junction bases unmatched: 9. CDR1 and CDR2 from the germline V gene are LNHDA and SQIVND (reference sequence). Full variable domain (rest looked up from reference TRBV19 and TRBJ1-6): DGGITQSPKYLFRKEGQNVTLSCEQNLNHDAMYWYRQDPGQGLRLIYYSQIVNDFQKGDIAEGYSVSREKKESFPLTVTSAQKNPTAFYLCASSFRTGVRNSPLHFGNGTRLTVT.

V usage is TRBV3-1 (or the pseudogene TRBV3-2) and J usage is TRBJ2-7, with D maybe TRBD2 (6 bases). Per germline, CDR1 LGHDT and CDR2 YNNKEL (reference sequence). V lost 3 bases and J 6 bases, leaving 15 bases between the germline ends. The CDR3 is 14 amino acids. In DNA, the CDR3 is TGTGCCAGCAGCCAGGGGGAGGTGGTGTCCGAGCAGTACTTC. This translates into CASSQGEVVSEQYF.

This clone was picked up a small number of times. The V gene is TRBV5-1, the J gene TRBJ1-2; unclear D gene. Trimming stripped 2 bases from V and 8 bases from J, with 13 bases between. Looked up from germline, CDR1 is SGHRS and CDR2 is YFSETQ. The CDR3 sequence is 13 residues long. CDR3 sequence reads: CASSFKGGTGYTF. As DNA, the CDR3 is TGCGCCAGCAGCTTCAAAGGAGGTACGGGCTACACCTTC.

The chain uses TRBV28 and TRBJ2-7; possible D gene TRBD1, 5 bases. Trimming cost V 3 bases and J 0 bases, with 9 bases left between them. The CDR3 length is 14 residues. The germline CDR1 and CDR2 sequences are MDHEN and SYDVKM. Here the CDR3 reads CASSFETASYEQYF. The DNA of the CDR3 is TGTGCCAGCAGTTTCGAGACAGCCTCCTACGAGCAGTACTTC.

This chain uses TRBV27 with TRBJ2-3, with TRBD2 identical over 9 bases. The V and J ends lost 2 bases and 3 bases, in that order; junction bases with no gene match: 6. CDR1 is MNHEY, CDR2 SMNVEV, per germline (reference sequence). This CDR3 has 16 amino acids. The DNA for the CDR3 is TGTGCCAGCAGTTTAGGGGCGACTAGCGGTACAGATACGCAGTATTTT. This translates into CASSLGATSGTDTQYF.

This clone was seen a few times. The chain couples TRBV11-3 to TRBJ2-7; 12 bases map to TRBD1. Germline V CDR1 and CDR2: SGHNT, YENEEA. V dropped 5 bases and J dropped 3; count of bases not matched to a gene: 11. This CDR3 is built from 17 residues. The CDR3 nucleotides read TGTGCCAGCAGCACGTTCCTCCGGGACAGGGGGCTCTACGAGCAGTACTTC. Its translation: CASSTFLRDRGLYEQYF.

The genes are TRBV11-2 and TRBJ2-5; maybe TRBD2 (5 bases). This CDR3 has 13 residues. V shed 0 bases and J shed 3 bases, with 5 bases lying between them. Germline V lookup: CDR1 SGHAT, CDR2 FQNNGV. This chain's CDR3 is CASSLEGEETQYF. The DNA of the CDR3 is TGTGCCAGCAGCTTAGAGGGAGAAGAGACCCAGTACTTC.

This clone appeared once. V is TRBV27 and J is TRBJ2-7, with 10 bases aligning to TRBD1. With 4 bases clipped from V and 3 bases from J, the junction kept 3 bases outside the gene matches. The V gene's germline CDR1 is MNHEY and CDR2 SMNVEV (reference sequence). The CDR3 runs to 14 residues. In nucleotides, the CDR3 is TGTGCCAGCAGTTGGGGGACAGGGGTCTACGAGCAGTACTTC. It codes for CASSWGTGVYEQYF.

CDR3 nucleotide sequence: TGTGCCAGTAGTGGGGCGCAGGGCAATCAGCCCCAGCATTTT. This encodes CASSGAQGNQPQHF. The rearrangement links TRBV19 to TRBJ1-5, with D maybe TRBD1 (5 bases). The CDR3 covers 14 residues. Trimming pared 5 bases from V and 2 bases from J, leaving 10 bases between. Germline-derived CDR1 and CDR2 are LNHDA and SQIVND (reference sequence). The full variable domain, with the rest looked up from reference TRBV19 and TRBJ1-5, is DGGITQSPKYLFRKEGQNVTLSCEQNLNHDAMYWYRQDPGQGLRLIYYSQIVNDFQKGDIAEGYSVSREKKESFPLTVTSAQKNPTAFYLCASSGAQGNQPQHFGDGTRLSIL.

This clone was counted a few times. This sequence joins TRBV27 and TRBJ1-2, with a weak D call TRBD1 (6 bases). CDR3 length equals 13 residues. The germline V gene has CDR1 MNHEY and CDR2 SMNVEV (reference sequence). Trimming cost V 5 bases and J 2 bases, with 9 bases left between them. For the CDR3, the DNA is TGTGCCAGCAGTCTAACAGGGAACTATGGCTACACCTTC. It is translated as CASSLTGNYGYTF.

This clone was recorded once. The V call is TRBV6-5, the J call TRBJ1-4; no clear D gene. Trimming shortened V by 0 bases and J by 0 bases, and 5 bases separated the two germline ends. The CDR3 length is 15 residues. Germline V gene data show CDR1 as MNHEY and CDR2 as SVGAGI. The DNA of the CDR3 is TGTGCCAGCAGTTACTCCTCCTCAACTAATGAAAAACTGTTTTTT. This sequence encodes CASSYSSSTNEKLFF.

The genes are TRBV7-3 and TRBJ1-1; no definite D call. Per the germline V gene, CDR1 is SGHTA and CDR2 is FQGTGA. The CDR3 has 13 amino acids. Deletions cut 4 bases from V and 5 bases from J, with 11 bases between. CDR3 nucleotide sequence: TGTGCCAGCAGCTCCCTGGCGGGAACTGAAGCTTTCTTT. Its protein product is CASSSLAGTEAFF.

The count of this clone is one. The J gene is TRBJ1-2, the V gene TRBV6-5; TRBD1 agrees at 9 bases. J was trimmed by 5 bases and V by 6 bases; bases with no gene match: 7. Germline CDR1 and CDR2: MNHEY and SVGAGI. This CDR3 is 14 amino acids long. The CDR3 is CASRADRGNYGYTF. CDR3 coding DNA: TGTGCCAGCAGGGCGGACAGGGGCAATTATGGCTACACCTTC.

The CDR3 loop is CATSRDLRGNQPQHF. The CDR3 DNA is TGTGCCACCAGCAGAGATTTGCGTGGCAATCAGCCCCAGCATTTT. The chain joins TRBV15 to TRBJ1-5, with D uncertain. The V gene lost 0 bases and the J gene lost 2 bases, with 8 bases spanning the gap. The CDR3 spans 15 residues. Germline assignment: CDR1 LNHNV and CDR2 YYDKDF (reference sequence).